The entry below describes one T cell receptor (beta chain). Germline CDR1 LGHNA, CDR2 YSLEER. This CDR3 is built from 15 residues. Trimming took 2 bases from V and 5 from J; bases not matched to a gene: 5. TCRdb's table, derived via immunoSEQ multiplex PCR, lists solely in-frame clones and lacks some. The sample carries fewer than 110,000 clones, roughly 91% recorded once. The record originates from a study of T cell responses to AZD1222 COVID-19 vaccine. This chain joins TRBV4-3 and TRBJ2-5; TRBD2 aligns across 10 bases. Sequencing used peripheral blood, obtained on day 0 of AZD1222 vaccination. This sequence originates from an adult in good health. The CDR3 protein is CASSQSGRAWETQYF. CDR3 nucleotide sequence: TGCGCCAGCAGCCAAAGCGGGAGGGCCTGGGAGACCCAGTACTTC.